This TCR beta chain was sequenced for a study of T cell responses to AZD1222 COVID-19 vaccine. Across the study: Pooled in the analysis were second doses at about 4 or about 12 weeks.

Overall study findings and caveats: Every sample of the repertoires postdated the peak T cell response.

In germline, CDR1 is SGHDN, CDR2 FVKESK. The V gene end was trimmed by 6 bases and the J gene end by 8 bases; junction bases not matched to a gene: 20. The CDR3 is 18 residues long. Assay used: immunoSEQ multiplex PCR; TCRdb lists only in-frame clones, some missing. Of roughly 120,000 clones listed, 70% to 90% are singletons. Turning to this clone: Antigen specificity is unknown.

The TCR sequence derives from an adult in good health. Source: peripheral blood, taken on day 0 of AZD1222 vaccination. The chain employs TRBV14 and TRBJ2-1; the match to TRBD2 covers 9 bases. The CDR3 protein is CASSLPSSGVSVGDEQFF. The CDR3 nucleotides are TGTGCCAGCAGTCTCCCCTCTAGCGGGGTGTCCGTGGGGGATGAGCAGTTCTTC.